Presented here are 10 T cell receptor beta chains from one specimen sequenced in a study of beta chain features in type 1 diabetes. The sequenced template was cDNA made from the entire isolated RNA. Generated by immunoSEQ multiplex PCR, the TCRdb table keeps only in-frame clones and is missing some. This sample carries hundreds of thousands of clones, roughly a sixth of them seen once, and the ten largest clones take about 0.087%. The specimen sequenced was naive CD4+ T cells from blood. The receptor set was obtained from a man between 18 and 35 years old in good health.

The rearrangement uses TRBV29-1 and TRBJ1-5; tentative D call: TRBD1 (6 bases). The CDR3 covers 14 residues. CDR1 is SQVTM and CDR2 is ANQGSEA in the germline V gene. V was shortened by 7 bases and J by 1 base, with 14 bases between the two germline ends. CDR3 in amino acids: CSATQGFSNQPQHF. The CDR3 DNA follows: TGCAGCGCCACCCAGGGGTTCAGCAATCAGCCCCAGCATTTT. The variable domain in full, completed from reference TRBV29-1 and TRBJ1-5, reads SAVISQKPSRDICQRGTSLTIQCQVDSQVTMMFWYRQQPGQSLTLIATANQGSEATYESGFVIDKFPISRPNLTFSTLTVSNMSPEDSSIYLCSATQGFSNQPQHFGDGTRLSIL.

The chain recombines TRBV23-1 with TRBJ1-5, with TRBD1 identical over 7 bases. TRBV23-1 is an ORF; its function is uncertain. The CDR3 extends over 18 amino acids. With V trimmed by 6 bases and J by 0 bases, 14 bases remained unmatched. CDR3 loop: CASRGDAGQIYSNQPQHF. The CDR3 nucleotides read TGCGCCAGCAGGGGGGATGCGGGACAGATATATAGCAATCAGCCCCAGCATTTT.

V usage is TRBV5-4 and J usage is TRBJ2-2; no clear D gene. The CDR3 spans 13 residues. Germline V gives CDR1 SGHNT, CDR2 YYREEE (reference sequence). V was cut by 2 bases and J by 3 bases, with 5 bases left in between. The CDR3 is CASSFSYTGELFF. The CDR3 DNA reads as TGTGCCAGCAGCTTCAGTTACACCGGGGAGCTGTTTTTT.

CDR3: CASSLGARRLNTEAFF. As DNA, the CDR3 is TGTGCCAGCAGCTTAGGGGCGAGGCGCCTGAACACTGAAGCTTTCTTT. This sequence joins TRBV11-2 and TRBJ1-1; no clear D gene. The length of the CDR3 is 16 residues. The germline V and J ends were trimmed by 1 base and 0 bases, with 12 bases remaining between them. Germline values: CDR1 SGHAT, CDR2 FQNNGV.

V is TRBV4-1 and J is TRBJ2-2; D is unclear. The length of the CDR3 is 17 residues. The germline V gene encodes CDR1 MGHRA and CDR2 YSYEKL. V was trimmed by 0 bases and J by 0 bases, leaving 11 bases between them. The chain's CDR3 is CASSQDWDVSNTGELFF. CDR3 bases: TGCGCCAGCAGCCAAGATTGGGATGTCTCGAACACCGGGGAGCTGTTTTTT.

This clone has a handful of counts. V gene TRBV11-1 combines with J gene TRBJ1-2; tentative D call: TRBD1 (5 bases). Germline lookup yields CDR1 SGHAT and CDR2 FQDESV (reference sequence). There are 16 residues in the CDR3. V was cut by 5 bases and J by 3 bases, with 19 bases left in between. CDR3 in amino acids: CASSTGRRGRDYGYTF. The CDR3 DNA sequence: TGTGCCAGCAGCACGGGACGGAGAGGGAGAGACTATGGCTACACCTTC.

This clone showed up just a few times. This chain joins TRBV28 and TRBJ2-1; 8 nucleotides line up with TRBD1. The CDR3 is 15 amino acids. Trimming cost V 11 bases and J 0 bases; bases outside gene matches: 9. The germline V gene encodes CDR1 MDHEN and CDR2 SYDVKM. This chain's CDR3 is CAGGRTGPSYNEQFF. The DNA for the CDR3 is TGTGCCGGAGGACGGACAGGGCCCTCCTACAATGAGCAGTTCTTC.

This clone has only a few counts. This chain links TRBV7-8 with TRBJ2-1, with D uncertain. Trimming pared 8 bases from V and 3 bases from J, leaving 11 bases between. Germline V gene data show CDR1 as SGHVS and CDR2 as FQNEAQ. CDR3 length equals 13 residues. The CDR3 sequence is CASRRRLYNEQFF. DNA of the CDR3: TGTGCCAGCCGGCGCCGGCTCTACAATGAGCAGTTCTTC.

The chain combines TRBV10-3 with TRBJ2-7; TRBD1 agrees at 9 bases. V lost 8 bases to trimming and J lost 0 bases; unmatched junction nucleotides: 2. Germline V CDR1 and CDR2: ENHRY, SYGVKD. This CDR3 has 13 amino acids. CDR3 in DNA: TGTGCCATCGGGACAGGGAGCTCCTACGAGCAGTACTTC. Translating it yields CAIGTGSSYEQYF.

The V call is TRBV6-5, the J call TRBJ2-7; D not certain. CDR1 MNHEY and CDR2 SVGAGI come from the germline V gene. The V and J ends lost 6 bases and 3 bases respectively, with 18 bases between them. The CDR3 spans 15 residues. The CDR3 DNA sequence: TGTGCCAGCAGCCCCGGCCTTCCTGCCTACTACGAGCAGTACTTC. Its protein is CASSPGLPAYYEQYF.